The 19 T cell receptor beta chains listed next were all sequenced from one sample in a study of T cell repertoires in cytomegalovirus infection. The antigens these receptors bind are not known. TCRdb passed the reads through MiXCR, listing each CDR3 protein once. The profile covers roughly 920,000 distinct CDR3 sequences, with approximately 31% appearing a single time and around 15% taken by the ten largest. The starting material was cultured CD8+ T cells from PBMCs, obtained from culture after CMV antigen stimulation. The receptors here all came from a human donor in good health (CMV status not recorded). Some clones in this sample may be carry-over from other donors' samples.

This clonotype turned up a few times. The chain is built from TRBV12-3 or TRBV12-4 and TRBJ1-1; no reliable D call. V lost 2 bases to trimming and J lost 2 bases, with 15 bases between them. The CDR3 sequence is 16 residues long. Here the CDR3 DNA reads TGTGCCAGCAGTTTATCCCGCGCGAGGGCCAACACTGAAGCTTTCTTT. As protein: CASSLSRARANTEAFF.

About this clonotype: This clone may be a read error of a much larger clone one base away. CDR3 coding DNA: TGTACCAGCAGCCTGCCGGGACTAGCCACAGATACGCAGTATTTT. Protein sequence: CTSSLPGLATDTQYF. V gene TRBV7-6 combines with J gene TRBJ2-3; 9 bases agree with TRBD2. The CDR3 covers 15 residues. CDR1 and CDR2 from the germline V gene are SGHVS and FNYEAQ.

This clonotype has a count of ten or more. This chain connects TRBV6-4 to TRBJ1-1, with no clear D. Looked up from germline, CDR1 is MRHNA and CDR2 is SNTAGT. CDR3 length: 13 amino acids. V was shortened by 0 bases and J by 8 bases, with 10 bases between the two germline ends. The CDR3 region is CASSDSKRREAFF. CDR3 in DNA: TGTGCCAGCAGTGACTCGAAGAGAAGGGAAGCTTTCTTT.

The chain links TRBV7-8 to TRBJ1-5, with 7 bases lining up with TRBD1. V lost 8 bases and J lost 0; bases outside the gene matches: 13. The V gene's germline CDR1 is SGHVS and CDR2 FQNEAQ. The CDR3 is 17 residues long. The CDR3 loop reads CASYPPGGLSSNQPQHF. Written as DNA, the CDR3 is TGTGCCAGCTACCCCCCAGGGGGTTTAAGTAGCAATCAGCCCCAGCATTTT.

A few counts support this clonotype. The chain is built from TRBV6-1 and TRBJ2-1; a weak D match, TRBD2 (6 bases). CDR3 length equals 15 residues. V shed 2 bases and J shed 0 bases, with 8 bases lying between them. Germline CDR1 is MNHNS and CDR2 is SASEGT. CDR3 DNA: TGTGCCAGCAGTGAACGGGGGAGCTCCTACAATGAGCAGTTCTTC. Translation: CASSERGSSYNEQFF.

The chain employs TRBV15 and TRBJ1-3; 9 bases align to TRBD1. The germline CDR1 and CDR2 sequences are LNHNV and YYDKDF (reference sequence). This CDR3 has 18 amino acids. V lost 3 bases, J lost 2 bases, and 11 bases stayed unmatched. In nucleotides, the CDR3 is TGTGCCACCAGCAGGGGACAGGGTCTCTCGGGGACTGGAAACACCATATATTTT. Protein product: CATSRGQGLSGTGNTIYF.

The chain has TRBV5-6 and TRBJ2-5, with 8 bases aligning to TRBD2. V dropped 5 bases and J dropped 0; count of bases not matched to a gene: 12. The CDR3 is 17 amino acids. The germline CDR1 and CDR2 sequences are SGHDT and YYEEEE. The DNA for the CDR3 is TGTGCCAGCAGTATTGGGTTTAGCGGGGCCTACCAAGAGACCCAGTACTTC. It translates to CASSIGFSGAYQETQYF.

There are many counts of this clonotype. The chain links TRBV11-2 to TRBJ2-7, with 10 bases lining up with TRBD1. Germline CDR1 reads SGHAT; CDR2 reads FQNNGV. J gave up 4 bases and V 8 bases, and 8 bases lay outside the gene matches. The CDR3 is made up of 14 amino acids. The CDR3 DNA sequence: TGTGCCAGCGCGGCCGGGACAGGGGTGTACGAGCAGTACTTC. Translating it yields CASAAGTGVYEQYF.

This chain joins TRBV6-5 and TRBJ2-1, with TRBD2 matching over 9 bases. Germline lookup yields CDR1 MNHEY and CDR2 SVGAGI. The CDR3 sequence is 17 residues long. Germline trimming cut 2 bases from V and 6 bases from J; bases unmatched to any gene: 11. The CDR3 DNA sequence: TGTGCCAGCAGTTACACCTCGACTAGCGGAGGTTTCAATGAGCAGTTCTTC. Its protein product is CASSYTSTSGGFNEQFF.

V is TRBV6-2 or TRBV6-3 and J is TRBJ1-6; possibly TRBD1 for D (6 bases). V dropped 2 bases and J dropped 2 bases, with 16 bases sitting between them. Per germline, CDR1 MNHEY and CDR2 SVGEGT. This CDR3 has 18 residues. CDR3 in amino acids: CASSYPLGATPYNSPLHF. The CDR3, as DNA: TGTGCCAGCAGTTACCCGTTGGGGGCCACGCCCTATAATTCACCCCTCCACTTT.

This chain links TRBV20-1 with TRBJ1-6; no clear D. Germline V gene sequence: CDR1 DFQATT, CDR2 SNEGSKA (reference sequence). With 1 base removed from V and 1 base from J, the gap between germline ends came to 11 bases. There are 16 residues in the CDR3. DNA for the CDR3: TGCAGTGCTAGAGTCCCGGGGAATTCCTATAATTCACCCCTCCACTTT. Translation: CSARVPGNSYNSPLHF.

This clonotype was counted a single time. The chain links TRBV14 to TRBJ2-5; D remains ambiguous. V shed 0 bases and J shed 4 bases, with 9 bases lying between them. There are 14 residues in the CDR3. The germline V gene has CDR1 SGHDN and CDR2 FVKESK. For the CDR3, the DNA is TGTGCCAGCAGCCAAGACCGGTATCTAGAGACCCAGTACTTC. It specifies CASSQDRYLETQYF.

In DNA, the CDR3 is TGTGCCAGCAGTCCTGACGGGTCGGGCTGGGATACGCAGTATTTT. It yields the protein CASSPDGSGWDTQYF. The chain couples TRBV6-4 to TRBJ2-3, with D unresolved. Germline values: CDR1 MRHNA, CDR2 SNTAGT. The CDR3 sequence is 15 residues long. Trimming shortened V by 5 bases and J by 6 bases, and 18 bases separated the two germline ends.

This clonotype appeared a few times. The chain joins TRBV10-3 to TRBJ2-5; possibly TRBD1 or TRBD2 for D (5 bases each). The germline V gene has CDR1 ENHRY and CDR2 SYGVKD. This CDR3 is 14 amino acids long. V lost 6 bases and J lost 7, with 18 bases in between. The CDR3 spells CAISSLTDEGTQYF. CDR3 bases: TGTGCCATCAGCTCTTTGACAGATGAGGGGACCCAGTACTTC.

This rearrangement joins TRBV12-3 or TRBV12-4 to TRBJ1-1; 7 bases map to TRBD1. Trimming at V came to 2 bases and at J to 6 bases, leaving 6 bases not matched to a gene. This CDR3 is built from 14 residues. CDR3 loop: CASSLRQGNAEAFF. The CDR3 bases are TGTGCCAGCAGTTTAAGACAGGGCAACGCTGAAGCTTTCTTT.

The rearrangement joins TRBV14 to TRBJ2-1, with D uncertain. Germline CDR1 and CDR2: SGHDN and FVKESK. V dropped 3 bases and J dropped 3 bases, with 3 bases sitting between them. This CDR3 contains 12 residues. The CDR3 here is CASSQIYNEQFF. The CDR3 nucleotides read TGTGCCAGCAGCCAGATCTACAATGAGCAGTTCTTC.

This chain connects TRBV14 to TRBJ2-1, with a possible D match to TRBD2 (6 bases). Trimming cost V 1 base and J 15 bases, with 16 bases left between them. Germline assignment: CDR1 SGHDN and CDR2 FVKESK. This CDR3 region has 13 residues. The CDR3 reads CASSQVSRLGLFF. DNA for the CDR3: TGTGCCAGCAGCCAAGTGTCTAGACTAGGACTGTTCTTC. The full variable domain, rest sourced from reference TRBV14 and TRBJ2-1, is EAGVTQFPSHSVIEKGQTVTLRCDPISGHDNLYWYRRVMGKEIKFLLHFVKESKQDESGMPNNRFLAERTGGTYSTLKVQPAELEDSGVYFCASSQVSRLGLFFGPGTRLTVL.

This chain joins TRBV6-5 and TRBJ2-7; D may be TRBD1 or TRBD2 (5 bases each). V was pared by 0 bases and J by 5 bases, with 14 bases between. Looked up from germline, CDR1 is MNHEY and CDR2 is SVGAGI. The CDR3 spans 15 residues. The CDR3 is CASSYSTAQGDEQYF. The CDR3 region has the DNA TGTGCCAGCAGTTACTCGACAGCGCAGGGAGACGAGCAGTACTTC.

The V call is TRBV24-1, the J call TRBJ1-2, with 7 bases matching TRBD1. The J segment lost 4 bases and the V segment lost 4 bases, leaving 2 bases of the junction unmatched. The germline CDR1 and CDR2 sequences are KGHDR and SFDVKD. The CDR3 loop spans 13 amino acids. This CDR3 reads CATSEGGFYGYTF. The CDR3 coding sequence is TGTGCCACCAGTGAAGGGGGCTTCTATGGCTACACCTTC.